The TCR beta chain described here comes from a study of beta chain features in type 1 diabetes. Study overall: Patients were similar to healthy donors in age and gender (as well as in cell yields). Sorted cells from all samples, numbering about 98 million, were examined. Broader study findings: Shortening of TCRB CDR3s, moderate but significant, appeared in all four CD4+ subsets of Type 1 diabetes patients.

The investigators reverse transcribed all of the isolated RNA, so they sequenced expressed TCRB transcripts. The protocol was immunoSEQ multiplex PCR, while the TCRdb copy is restricted to in-frame clones and leaves out a portion. The profile shows more than 250,000 clones, around 25% of them singletons. The CDR3 loop spans 14 amino acids. Germline loops: CDR1 MGHDK, CDR2 SYGVNS. V was cut by 6 bases and J by 7 bases, with 18 bases left in between. This clone was picked up a small number of times. The antigen is unknown. The receptor comes from a woman under 40 with type 1 diabetes. The sequencing input was naive CD4+ T cells from blood. The rearrangement links TRBV25-1 to TRBJ1-1; maybe TRBD1 (5 bases). The CDR3 DNA follows: TGTGCCAGCAGGACCATAGGGGATACGGGTGAAGCTTTCTTT. This translates into CASRTIGDTGEAFF.